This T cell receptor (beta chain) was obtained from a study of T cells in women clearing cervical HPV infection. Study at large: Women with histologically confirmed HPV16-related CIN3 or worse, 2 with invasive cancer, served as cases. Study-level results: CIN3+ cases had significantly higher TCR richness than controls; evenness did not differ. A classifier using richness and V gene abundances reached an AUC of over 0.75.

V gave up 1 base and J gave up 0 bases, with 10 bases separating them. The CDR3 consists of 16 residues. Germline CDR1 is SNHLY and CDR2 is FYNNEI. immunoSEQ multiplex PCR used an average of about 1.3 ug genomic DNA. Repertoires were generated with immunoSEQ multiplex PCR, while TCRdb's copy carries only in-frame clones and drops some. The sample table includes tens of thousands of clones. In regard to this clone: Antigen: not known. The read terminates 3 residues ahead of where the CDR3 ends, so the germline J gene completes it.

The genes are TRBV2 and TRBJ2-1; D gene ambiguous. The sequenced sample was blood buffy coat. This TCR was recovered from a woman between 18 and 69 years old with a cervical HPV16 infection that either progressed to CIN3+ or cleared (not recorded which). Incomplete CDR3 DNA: TGTGCCAGCAGTGAAGGTGGCATCAGCTCCTACAATGAG. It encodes CASSEGGISSYNE. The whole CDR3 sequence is CASSEGGISSYNEQFF.